A selection of T cell receptor beta chains follows, all from one sample in a study of T-cell reconstitution after alpha-beta-depleted transplantation in children. One entry per CDR3 protein results from TCRdb running MiXCR on the PCR reads. The repertoire holds more than 500,000 distinct CDR3 sequences, with 10% to 12% as singletons. This material consisted of PBMCs, mostly from graft donor cells, taken 180 days after TCRalphabeta/CD19-depleted stem cell transplant. These receptors were taken from a female patient aged 2-15 years who had a stem cell transplant for aplastic anemia, so the T cells may come from the graft donor. Each CDR3 is given with its conserved first and last residue. The order of the fields is clone size, V gene, D gene, J gene, CDR3 DNA, CDR3 protein. The D gene is left open where the match is weak. A clone size is listed for some rows: how often the clone was seen (once, few, many), or a class if it is expanded.

NA	TRBV9	TRBD1	TRBJ2-5	TGTGCCAGCAGCGTCAGGGGCAGGGGGTACCAAGAGACCCAGTACTTC	CASSVRGRGYQETQYF
few	TRBV28	NA	TRBJ2-5	TGTGCCACCCAGCTTCAAGAGACCCAGTACTTC	CATQLQETQYF
NA	TRBV4-3	NA	TRBJ2-4	TGCGCCAGCAGCGCCCAATGGGGAGGGGGCAAAAACATTCAGTACTTC	CASSAQWGGGKNIQYF
NA	TRBV2	NA	TRBJ1-5	TGTGCCAGCAGTTCGACAGGCGTCAATCAGCCCCAGCATTTT	CASSSTGVNQPQHF
NA	TRBV9	NA	TRBJ2-7	TGTGCCAGCAGCGTATTGGCTACTCCCTCCTACGAGCAGTACTTC	CASSVLATPSYEQYF
NA	TRBV7-2	NA	TRBJ2-7	TGTGCCAGCAGCTTCTATTCTGGCCGACTACAGTACGAGCAGTACTTC	CASSFYSGRLQYEQYF
NA	TRBV28	NA	TRBJ1-1	TGTGCCAGCAGTTTATGGGGGTTTGAAGCTTTCTTT	CASSLWGFEAFF
NA	TRBV11-1	TRBD1	TRBJ2-2	TGTGCCAGCAGCCCCAGGACAGGGGAAGGCACCGGGGAGCTGTTTTTT	CASSPRTGEGTGELFF
many	TRBV4-3	NA	TRBJ1-1	TGCGCCAGCAGCCAGAGTTACAGGCCGCACACTGAAGCTTTCTTT	CASSQSYRPHTEAFF
NA	TRBV11-2	NA	TRBJ1-3	TGTGCCAGCAGCCCGTCGCCCACAGGGCTACTTACCGGAAACACCATATATTTT	CASSPSPTGLLTGNTIYF
few	TRBV2	NA	TRBJ2-6	TGTGCCAGCAGTGAAGAGTTGTGGCGTGTGAACGTCCTGACTTTC	CASSEELWRVNVLTF
NA	TRBV6-1	NA	TRBJ2-1	TGTGCCAGCAGCCACGGATTCTACAATGAGCAGTTCTTC	CASSHGFYNEQFF